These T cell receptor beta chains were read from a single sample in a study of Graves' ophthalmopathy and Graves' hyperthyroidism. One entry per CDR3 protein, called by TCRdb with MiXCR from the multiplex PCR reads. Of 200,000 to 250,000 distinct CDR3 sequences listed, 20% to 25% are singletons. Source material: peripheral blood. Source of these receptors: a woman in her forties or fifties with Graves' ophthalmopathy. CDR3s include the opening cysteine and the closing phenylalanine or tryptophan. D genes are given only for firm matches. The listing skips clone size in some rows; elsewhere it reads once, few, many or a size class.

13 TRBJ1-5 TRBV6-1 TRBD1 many CASSGDRAQPQHF TGTGCCAGCAGTGGTGACAGGGCCCAGCCCCAGCATTTT
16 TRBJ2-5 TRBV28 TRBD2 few CASSLGGGRAGETQYF TGTGCCAGCAGTTTAGGTGGCGGGAGGGCCGGGGAGACCCAGTACTTC
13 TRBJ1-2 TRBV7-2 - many CASSLAGGYGYTF TGTGCCAGCAGCTTAGCGGGGGGCTATGGCTACACCTTC
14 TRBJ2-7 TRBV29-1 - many CSPPRGPLEDEQYF TGCAGCCCCCCCCGGGGACCCCTCGAAGACGAGCAGTACTTC
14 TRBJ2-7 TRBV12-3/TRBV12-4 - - CASMKDGRGYEQYF TGTGCCAGCATGAAGGACGGCAGGGGCTACGAGCAGTACTTC
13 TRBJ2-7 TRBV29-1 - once CSVEEAEPYEQYF TGCAGCGTTGAAGAGGCGGAGCCCTACGAGCAGTACTTC
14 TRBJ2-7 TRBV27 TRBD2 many CASSFAGEDNEQYF TGTGCCAGCAGTTTCGCGGGAGAAGATAACGAGCAGTACTTC
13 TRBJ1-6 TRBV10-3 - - CAIMEQANSPLHF TGTGCCATCATGGAACAGGCCAATTCACCCCTCCACTTT
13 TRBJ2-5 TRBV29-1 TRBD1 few CSVQQGAGETQYF TGCAGCGTGCAACAGGGGGCAGGGGAGACCCAGTACTTC
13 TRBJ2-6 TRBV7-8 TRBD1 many CASRMTGVNVLTF TGTGCCAGCAGGATGACAGGGGTCAACGTCCTGACTTTC
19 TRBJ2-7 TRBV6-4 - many CASSDTGNLAGQQDYEQYF TGTGCCAGCAGTGACACGGGAAACCTTGCGGGACAGCAAGACTACGAGCAGTACTTC
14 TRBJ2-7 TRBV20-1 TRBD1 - CSARDWTGGYEQYF TGCAGTGCTAGAGATTGGACAGGGGGATACGAGCAGTACTTC
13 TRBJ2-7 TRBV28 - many CASGGGGFFEQYF TGTGCCAGCGGGGGCGGTGGTTTTTTCGAGCAGTACTTC
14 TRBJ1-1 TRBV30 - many CAWNSGSLNTEAFF TGTGCCTGGAATAGTGGGTCCCTGAACACTGAAGCTTTCTTT
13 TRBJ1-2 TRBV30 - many CAWSPGTNYGYTF TGTGCCTGGAGTCCCGGGACTAACTATGGCTACACCTTC
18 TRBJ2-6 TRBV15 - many CATSRVADSNSGANVLTF TGTGCCACCAGCAGAGTGGCCGACTCTAATTCTGGGGCCAACGTCCTGACTTTC
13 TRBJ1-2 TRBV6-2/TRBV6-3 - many CASRGAPFGGYTF TGTGCCAGCAGGGGGGCACCCTTCGGAGGCTACACCTTC
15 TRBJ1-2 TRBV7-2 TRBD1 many CASSRDRGLHYGYTF TGTGCCAGCAGCCGGGACAGGGGGCTCCACTATGGCTACACCTTC
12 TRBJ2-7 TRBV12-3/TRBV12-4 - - CASSGAKYEQYF TGTGCCAGCAGCGGGGCGAAATACGAGCAGTACTTC
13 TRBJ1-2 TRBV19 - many CASSMARAYGYTF TGTGCCAGTAGTATGGCCAGGGCGTATGGCTACACCTTC
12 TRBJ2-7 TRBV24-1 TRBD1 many CATRKGQGQQYF TGTGCCACCAGAAAGGGACAGGGGCAGCAGTACTTC
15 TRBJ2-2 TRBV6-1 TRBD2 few CASSEPRGGIRELVF TGTGCCAGCAGCGAACCTCGGGGGGGGATTCGGGAGCTGGTTTTT
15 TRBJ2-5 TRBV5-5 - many CASSLAPRSWETQYF TGTGCCAGCAGCTTGGCCCCTAGATCATGGGAGACCCAGTACTTC
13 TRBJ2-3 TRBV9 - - CASSVSPTDTQYF TGTGCCAGCAGCGTATCTCCCACAGATACGCAGTATTTT
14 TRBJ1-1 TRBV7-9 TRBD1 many CASSLTGELTEAFF TGTGCCAGCAGTTTGACAGGGGAGCTTACTGAAGCTTTCTTT
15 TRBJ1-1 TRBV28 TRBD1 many CASSPGGGIVTEAFF TGTGCCAGCAGCCCAGGGGGAGGGATTGTCACTGAAGCTTTCTTT
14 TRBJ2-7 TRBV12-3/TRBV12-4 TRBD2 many CASSRSSGSHEQYF TGTGCCAGCAGCCGATCTAGCGGGAGCCACGAGCAGTACTTC
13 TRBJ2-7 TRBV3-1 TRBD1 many CASSFTTGGEQYF TGTGCCAGCAGCTTCACGACAGGGGGCGAGCAGTACTTC
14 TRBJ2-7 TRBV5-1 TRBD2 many CASSLPSGSYEQYF TGCGCCAGCAGCTTGCCTAGCGGTTCCTACGAGCAGTACTTC
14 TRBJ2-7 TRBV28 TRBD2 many CASSQPGGPYEQYF TGTGCCAGCAGTCAACCGGGAGGCCCCTACGAGCAGTACTTC
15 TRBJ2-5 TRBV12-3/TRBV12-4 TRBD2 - CASSIAGGPRETQYF TGTGCCAGCAGCATAGCGGGAGGACCGCGGGAGACCCAGTACTTC
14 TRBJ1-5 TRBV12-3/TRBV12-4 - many CASSLDAYNQPQHF TGTGCCAGCAGTTTGGACGCCTACAATCAGCCCCAGCATTTT
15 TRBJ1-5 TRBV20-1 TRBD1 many CSARMGQGKNQPQHF TGCAGTGCTAGGATGGGACAGGGGAAAAATCAGCCCCAGCATTTT
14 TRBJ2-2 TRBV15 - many CATSRVRRGLELFF TGTGCCACCAGCAGAGTGAGGAGAGGTTTGGAGCTGTTTTTT
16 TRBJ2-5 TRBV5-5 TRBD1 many CASSIPTGVGQETQYF TGTGCCAGCAGCATCCCGACAGGGGTAGGGCAAGAGACCCAGTACTTC
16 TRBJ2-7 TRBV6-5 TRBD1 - CASSYSNRGRGDEQYF TGTGCCAGCAGTTACTCGAACAGGGGGCGAGGGGACGAGCAGTACTTC
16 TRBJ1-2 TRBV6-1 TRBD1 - CASSRPGTGTNYGYTF TGTGCCAGCAGTCGTCCCGGGACAGGGACTAACTATGGCTACACCTTC
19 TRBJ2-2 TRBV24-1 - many CATSDLVPPGAGVTGELFF TGTGCCACCAGTGATTTAGTACCACCGGGGGCAGGGGTCACCGGGGAGCTGTTTTTT
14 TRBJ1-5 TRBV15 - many CATSSNLGGQPQHF TGTGCCACCAGCAGCAATTTAGGAGGGCAGCCCCAGCATTTT
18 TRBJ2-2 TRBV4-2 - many CASSQPAGGLGNTGELFF TGTGCCAGCAGCCAACCCGCAGGGGGACTCGGTAACACCGGGGAGCTGTTTTTT
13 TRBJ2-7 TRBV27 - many CASSRAPTYEQYF TGTGCCAGCAGCCGGGCCCCTACTTACGAGCAGTACTTC
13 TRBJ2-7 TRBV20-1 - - CSAHLLSAGEQYF TGCAGTGCTCACTTACTGTCGGCGGGGGAGCAGTACTTC
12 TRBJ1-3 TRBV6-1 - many CASGSSGNTIYF TGTGCCAGCGGAAGTTCCGGAAACACCATATATTTT
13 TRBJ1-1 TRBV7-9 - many CASSFKGATEAFF TGTGCCAGCAGCTTCAAAGGGGCCACTGAAGCTTTCTTT
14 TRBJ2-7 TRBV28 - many CASSLPGSPYEQYF TGTGCCAGCAGTTTACCAGGCAGTCCCTACGAGCAGTACTTC
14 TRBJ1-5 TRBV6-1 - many CASLPASSNQPQHF TGTGCCAGCCTCCCCGCCAGTTCCAATCAGCCCCAGCATTTT
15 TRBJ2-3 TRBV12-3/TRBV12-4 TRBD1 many CASSLRQGVTDTQYF TGTGCCAGCAGTTTGAGACAGGGGGTCACAGATACGCAGTATTTT
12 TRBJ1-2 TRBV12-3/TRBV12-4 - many CASSGGLDGYTF TGTGCCAGCAGCGGGGGTCTTGATGGCTACACCTTC
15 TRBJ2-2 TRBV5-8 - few CASSSGPRGLGELFF TGTGCCAGCAGCTCCGGCCCGCGAGGCCTCGGGGAGCTGTTTTTT
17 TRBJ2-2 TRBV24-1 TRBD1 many CATSHLSGTGATGELFF TGTGCCACCAGTCACCTGTCCGGGACAGGGGCCACCGGGGAGCTGTTTTTT
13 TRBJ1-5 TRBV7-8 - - CASSFRAHQPQHF TGTGCCAGCAGCTTCCGGGCCCATCAGCCCCAGCATTTT
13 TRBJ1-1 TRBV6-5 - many CASSYPLHTEAFF TGTGCCAGCAGTTACCCCTTGCACACTGAAGCTTTCTTT
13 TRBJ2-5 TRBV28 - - CASSFQGTGTQYF TGTGCCAGCAGTTTCCAGGGAACCGGGACCCAGTACTTC
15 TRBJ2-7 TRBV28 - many CASSLSGASYYEQYF TGTGCCAGCAGTCTTTCCGGGGCTAGCTACTACGAGCAGTACTTC
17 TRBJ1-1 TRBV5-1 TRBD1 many CASSLNPTGTGGTEAFF TGCGCCAGCAGCCTGAACCCGACCGGGACAGGGGGAACTGAAGCTTTCTTT
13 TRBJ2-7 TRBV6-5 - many CASTGTGTGEQYF TGTGCCAGCACCGGGACCGGGACGGGCGAGCAGTACTTC
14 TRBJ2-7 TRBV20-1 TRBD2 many CSATESPGRDEQYF TGCAGTGCTACAGAGAGCCCCGGGAGGGACGAGCAGTACTTC
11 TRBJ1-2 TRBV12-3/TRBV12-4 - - CASRTWQGYTF TGTGCCAGCCGGACATGGCAGGGCTACACCTTC
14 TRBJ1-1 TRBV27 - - CASTTGAGGTEAFF TGTGCCAGCACAACTGGGGCGGGGGGGACTGAAGCTTTCTTT
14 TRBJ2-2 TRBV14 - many CASSQVQNTGELFF TGTGCCAGCAGCCAAGTACAGAACACCGGGGAGCTGTTTTTT